The source of this T cell receptor (beta chain) is a study of T cell repertoires in cytomegalovirus infection. TCRdb re-called the reads with MiXCR, one entry per CDR3 protein. The sample consists of under 800,000 distinct CDR3 sequences, 24% of them appearing once. Germline V gives CDR1 MDHEN, CDR2 SYDVKM. V was clipped by 5 bases and J by 4 bases; unmatched bases: 8. The CDR3 spans 16 residues. Only a few counts were recorded for this clonotype. The sequenced material came from CD8+ T cells from PBMCs. The chain links TRBV28 to TRBJ2-3, with 11 bases fitting TRBD2. The TCR was taken from a human donor in good health (CMV status not recorded). Some clones in this sample may be carry-over from other donors' samples. The CDR3 DNA sequence: TGTGCCAGCAGTCTACTAGCGGGGGCCCGGGCAGATACGCAGTATTTT. It yields the protein CASSLLAGARADTQYF.